This TCR beta chain stems from a study of blood T cell repertoires in COVID-19. Study summary: Whether acute or convalescent, the COVID-19 samples came from the United States, Italy and Spain.

The V gene end was trimmed by 4 bases and the J gene end by 2 bases; junction bases not matched to a gene: 5. The CDR3 runs to 14 residues. Germline V gene data show CDR1 as SGHRS and CDR2 as YFSETQ. In the original workflow: The authors estimated nucleated cell counts from reference gene primer amplification. Assay used: immunoSEQ multiplex PCR; TCRdb lists only in-frame clones, some missing. The V and J calls and clone size were taken over from that table, and D and trimming were inferred from the DNA. The data contain about 160,000 clones, approximately 91% of them singletons. This clone was counted a single time.

The sequence was collected from a man aged 18 to 29 with acute or convalescent COVID-19. Material for sequencing was peripheral blood. The gene calls are TRBV5-1 and TRBJ2-7; TRBD2 matches 8 bases. CDR3 DNA sequence: TGCGCCAGCAGCGGAACTAGCGGTCCCTACGAGCAGTACTTC. It is translated as CASSGTSGPYEQYF.